A selection of T cell receptor beta chains follows, all from one sample in a study of neurological immune-mediated disorders. MiXCR, run by TCRdb on the 5' RACE reads, gives a single entry per CDR3 protein. Of about 44,000 distinct CDR3 sequences in the sample, about 22% were seen once. Source material: PBMCs. The receptors were gathered from a man in his sixties with HTLV-1-associated myelopathy (HAM/TSP). Each CDR3 is given with its conserved first and last residue. D genes are given only for firm matches. A clone size is listed for some rows: how often the clone was seen (once, few, many), or a class if it is expanded.

V gene	J gene	D gene	clone size	CDR3 DNA	CDR3 protein
TRBV28	TRBJ2-7	-	many	TGTGCCAGCAGTTTACCCAACGAGCAGTACTTC	CASSLPNEQYF
TRBV20-1	TRBJ2-4	-	many	TGCAGTGCAGCGAACCTAGCCAAAAACATTCAGTACTTC	CSAANLAKNIQYF
TRBV27	TRBJ1-1	-	many	TGTGCCAGCAGCTCTCCGGGGACTGAAGCTTTCTTT	CASSSPGTEAFF
TRBV5-1	TRBJ1-1	-	many	TGCGCCAGCAGCTTGGGTAGAGGGGGAAGCAGCACTGAAGCTTTCTTT	CASSLGRGGSSTEAFF
TRBV5-1	TRBJ2-3	-	many	TGCGCCAGCAGCTTCTCAGCGAGAGGGAGCACAGATACGCAGTATTTT	CASSFSARGSTDTQYF
TRBV5-1	TRBJ2-3	-	many	TGCGCCAGCAGCCCCCCGTCGAGGGCAGATACGCAGTATTTT	CASSPPSRADTQYF
TRBV28	TRBJ2-3	TRBD2	-	TGTGCCAGCAGTTTTCGAGGGAGGGCACTAACAGATACGCAGTATTTT	CASSFRGRALTDTQYF
TRBV10-2	TRBJ1-5	-	many	TGCGCCAGCAGTCCAAATAGCAATCAGCCCCAGCATTTT	CASSPNSNQPQHF
TRBV5-1	TRBJ2-2	TRBD1	many	TGCGCCAGCACCCAAAGACAGGGGGACACCGGGGAGCTGTTTTTT	CASTQRQGDTGELFF
TRBV18	TRBJ1-3	-	-	TGTGCCAGCTCGGCAACCGGGACCCCTGGAAACACCATATATTTT	CASSATGTPGNTIYF
TRBV20-1	TRBJ2-5	TRBD2	many	TGCAGTGCGCCGACTAGCGGGCAAGAGACCCAGTACTTC	CSAPTSGQETQYF
TRBV18	TRBJ2-6	TRBD2	many	TGTGCCAGCTCCCCGGCGGGAGGGAATGCCCCTGGGGCCAACGTCCTGACTTTC	CASSPAGGNAPGANVLTF
TRBV7-8	TRBJ2-3	-	many	TGTGCCAGCAGCTTCGGGACTTCTAGCACAGATACGCAGTATTTT	CASSFGTSSTDTQYF
TRBV5-1	TRBJ2-7	-	many	TGCGCCAGCAGCCGGGAAAGGGGGATGTCGGCCGAGCAGTACTTC	CASSRERGMSAEQYF
TRBV5-1	TRBJ2-1	-	many	TGCGCCAGCAGCTTGGCTCCGATGGAAAATGAGCAGTTCTTC	CASSLAPMENEQFF
TRBV5-1	TRBJ2-3	TRBD1	many	TGCGCCAGCAGCCGCTTAACCGGGACAGGTGAAGAAGATACGCAGTATTTT	CASSRLTGTGEEDTQYF
TRBV29-1	TRBJ2-5	-	-	TGCAGCGTTGTACCACAAGAGACCCAGTACTTC	CSVVPQETQYF
TRBV3-1	TRBJ2-5	-	-	TGTGTCAGCAGCCACCGAGGACAGTCCAGACAAGAGACCCTGTACTTC	CVSSHRGQSRQETLYF
TRBV9	TRBJ2-2	-	many	TGTGCCAGCACACCAGGGCTAAACACCGGGGAGCTGTTTTTT	CASTPGLNTGELFF
TRBV27	TRBJ2-7	-	many	TGTGCCAGCAGTTCCCCCCGGGCAGGGAATCCCTACGAGCAGTACTTC	CASSSPRAGNPYEQYF
TRBV6-6	TRBJ2-1	TRBD2	many	TGTGCCAGCAGTTACTTCCAGCTAGCGGGAGGAAGCAATGAGCAGTTCTTC	CASSYFQLAGGSNEQFF
TRBV11-3	TRBJ2-7	-	-	TGTGCCAGCAGCCTCGATACGGAGCAGTACTTC	CASSLDTEQYF
TRBV20-1	TRBJ2-7	-	many	TGCAGTGCTAGGGCGGTTAACGAGCAGTACTTC	CSARAVNEQYF
TRBV19	TRBJ2-2	-	-	TGTGCCAGTAGTAGGAGCTCTACAGGAGGAGGATCAACCGGGGAGCTGTTTTTT	CASSRSSTGGGSTGELFF
TRBV4-1	TRBJ2-1	TRBD2	-	TGCGCCAGCAGCCAAGATGGAACTAGCGGGAGGTACCGAAATGAGCAGTTCTTC	CASSQDGTSGRYRNEQFF
TRBV28	TRBJ2-7	-	many	TGTGCCAGCAGTCCCCTCTGGGCCGGCCGATTCTACGAGCAGTACTTC	CASSPLWAGRFYEQYF
TRBV5-6	TRBJ2-7	-	many	TGTGCCAGCAGCTTCATGGGTCGGGAAGCCTCCGAGCAGTACTTC	CASSFMGREASEQYF
TRBV5-1	TRBJ1-1	-	many	TGCGCCAGCAAGAGAGGGACTCAAAGATTAAGTCGAGCTTTCTTT	CASKRGTQRLSRAFF
TRBV21-1	TRBJ2-5	-	many	TGTGCCAGCAGCTCCGGCGGGGGCGGGAGAACGAGTTTTGGGGAGACCCAGTACTTC	CASSSGGGGRTSFGETQYF
TRBV20-1	TRBJ1-4	TRBD1	many	TGCAGTGCCGCTCGGAGGGCAGGGGGCGAAAAACTGTTTTTT	CSAARRAGGEKLFF
TRBV10-3	TRBJ2-1	TRBD2	many	TGTGCCATCAGTGAAGGGCGAAGTCTAGCGGGAGGCGATGAGCAGTTCTTC	CAISEGRSLAGGDEQFF
TRBV29-1	TRBJ1-1	-	many	TGCAGCGTTCAGGGGACGAACACTGAAGCTTTCTTT	CSVQGTNTEAFF
TRBV20-1	TRBJ2-3	TRBD2	many	TGCAGTGCTCGACTAGCCGTAGATACGCAGTATTTT	CSARLAVDTQYF